A single sample gave rise to the 23 T cell receptor beta chains below, sequenced in a study of spatial heterogeneity in lung cancer (dated by TCRdb to between 2018 and 2020). Libraries came from 5' RACE. Sequencer: NextSeq 500. TCRdb reprocessed the public reads (quality trimming at Q25 with fastp, clone calling with MiXCR) and kept in-frame beta chains. Rows merge per CDR3 protein into single entries with the most common DNA and genes. The sample has 10,000 to 15,000 distinct CDR3 sequences on record, 5.5% to 8% of them singletons. About a tenth of the sample is held by the ten biggest clonotypes. This sample's time point label indicates: sample taken at primary tumor resection. Whole RNA extracted from tumor and nontumor lung tissue, or from cryopreserved PBMC samples, was used for TCR sequencing without cell sorting. Sequencing was performed on normal lung tissue next to the tumor, taken at surgery. Receptor source: a male donor with early-stage non-small cell lung cancer.

This clonotype showed up many times. With the library built for alpha chains, this beta chain is off target and its frequency is not meaningful. The chain recombines TRBV6-5 with TRBJ2-2, with D tentatively TRBD1 or TRBD2 (5 bases each). The V gene's germline CDR1 is MNHEY and CDR2 SVGAGI. The germline V and J ends were trimmed by 7 bases and 8 bases, with 17 bases remaining between them. CDR3 length: 14 residues. The CDR3 is CASIRGAGSGELFF. The CDR3 DNA reads as TGTGCCAGCATTAGAGGGGCTGGATCGGGGGAGCTGTTTTTT.

This clonotype was picked up many times. As an off-target read in a library built for alpha chains, this beta chain has a frequency of little significance. The V gene is TRBV27, the J gene TRBJ2-1, with no clear D. V dropped 8 bases and J dropped 0 bases, with 5 bases sitting between them. The V gene's germline CDR1 is MNHEY and CDR2 SMNVEV (reference sequence). This CDR3 has 12 residues. The CDR3 here is CASWGSYNEQFF. The DNA of the CDR3 is TGTGCCAGCTGGGGCTCCTACAATGAGCAGTTCTTC.

This clonotype came up many times. For a library built for alpha chains, this beta chain is a stray read; little rests on its size. The genes are TRBV12-3 or TRBV12-4 and TRBJ2-5; TRBD1 might be the D (6 bases). This CDR3 contains 15 residues. The ends were cut back, 6 bases at V and 2 bases at J, with 16 bases in the middle. CDR3 nucleotides: TGTGCCAGCAGAACCTTAACAGGGAATCAAGAGACCCAGTACTTC. This codes for CASRTLTGNQETQYF.

This clonotype was counted at least ten times. Little can be read into the size of this beta chain, an off-target read in a library designed for alpha chains. The V and J genes are TRBV30 and TRBJ1-5, with TRBD1 matching 8 bases. In germline, CDR1 is GTSNPN, CDR2 SVGIG (reference sequence). The CDR3 has 13 amino acids. V lost 3 bases and J lost 6; bases outside the gene matches: 4. CDR3 bases: TGTGCCTGGAGCACAGGGGGTGGTCAGCCCCAGCATTTT. Translating gives CAWSTGGGQPQHF.

On this clonotype: The size of this beta chain means little, since it is a stray read in a library made for alpha chains. CDR3 sequence reads: CASSPKQGNEQYV. For the CDR3, the DNA is TGTGCCAGCTCTCCCAAACAGGGGAACGAGCAGTACGTC. The chain combines TRBV18 with TRBJ2-7; TRBD1 agrees at 7 bases. The CDR3 is made up of 13 amino acids. Germline lookup yields CDR1 KGHSH and CDR2 LQKENI. The junction had 7 bases not matched to a gene; V was cut back by 6 bases and J by 5 bases.

This clonotype was seen only a few times. This beta chain is an unintended read in a library built for alpha chains; its size means little. J is TRBJ1-2 and V is TRBV3-1; D is unclear. Trimming shortened V by 3 bases and J by 10 bases, and 9 bases separated the two germline ends. The CDR3 covers 11 residues. The germline CDR1 and CDR2 sequences are LGHDT and YNNKEL (reference sequence). The CDR3: CASSHWPDYTF. Written as DNA, the CDR3 is TGTGCCAGCAGCCATTGGCCTGACTACACCTTC.

This clonotype occurred a few times. A library made for alpha chains picked up this beta chain off target, so its size means little. This sequence joins TRBV5-1 and TRBJ2-7; TRBD2 is a possible D gene (6 bases). CDR3 length equals 13 residues. The ends were cut back, 4 bases at V and 3 bases at J, with 11 bases in the middle. Looked up from germline, CDR1 is SGHRS and CDR2 is YFSETQ. The CDR3 bases are TGCGCCAGCAGCCAGGGACTTAGCTACGAGCAGTACTTC. Translating it yields CASSQGLSYEQYF.

This clonotype was observed many times. A library made for alpha chains picked up this beta chain off target, so its size means little. The rearrangement links TRBV7-2 to TRBJ1-1, with D hard to call. V dropped 5 bases and J dropped 3 bases, with 7 bases sitting between them. CDR1 and CDR2 (germline): SGHTA, FQGNSA. The CDR3 is 12 amino acids. The CDR3 spells CASSERYTEAFF. The CDR3 bases are TGTGCCAGCAGCGAACGATACACTGAAGCTTTCTTT. The full variable domain, rest sourced from reference TRBV7-2 and TRBJ1-1, is GAGVSQSPSNKVTEKGKDVELRCDPISGHTALYWYRQSLGQGLEFLIYFQGNSAPDKSGLPSDRFSAERTGGSVSTLTIQRTQQEDSAVYLCASSERYTEAFFGQGTRLTVV.

This clonotype rates as medium-sized. Because this beta chain is a stray read in a library intended to capture alpha chains, its abundance should not be given much weight. This sequence joins TRBV19 and TRBJ2-2; D is undetermined. Germline CDR1 LNHDA, CDR2 SQIVND (reference sequence). V lost 8 bases and J 0 bases, leaving 7 bases between the germline ends. The CDR3 loop spans 13 amino acids. CDR3 residues: CASGDTNTGELFF. Here the CDR3 DNA reads TGTGCCAGTGGCGACACGAACACCGGGGAGCTGTTTTTT. The whole variable domain, remainder taken from reference TRBV19 and TRBJ2-2, is DGGITQSPKYLFRKEGQNVTLSCEQNLNHDAMYWYRQDPGQGLRLIYYSQIVNDFQKGDIAEGYSVSREKKESFPLTVTSAQKNPTAFYLCASGDTNTGELFFGEGSRLTVL.

This clonotype has at least ten counts. For a library built for alpha chains, this beta chain is a stray read; little rests on its size. V gene TRBV2 combines with J gene TRBJ2-3, with 9 positions matching TRBD2. Trimming cost V 4 bases and J 5 bases; bases outside gene matches: 10. This CDR3 has 16 residues. Germline loops: CDR1 SNHLY, CDR2 FYNNEI. The CDR3 bases are TGTGCCAGCAGTGCCCTCGTAGCGGGAGCGGGAGATACGCAGTATTTT. It is translated as CASSALVAGAGDTQYF. The whole variable domain, filled in from reference TRBV2 and TRBJ2-3, reads EPEVTQTPSHQVTQMGQEVILRCVPISNHLYFYWYRQILGQKVEFLVSFYNNEISEKSEIFDDQFSVERPDGSNFTLKIRSTKLEDSAMYFCASSALVAGAGDTQYFGPGTRLTVL.

Many counts were recorded for this clonotype. A library made for alpha chains picked up this beta chain off target, so its size means little. The chain employs TRBV13 and TRBJ1-5; no definite D call. Trimming left V 4 bases short and J 6 bases short, with 10 bases between. This CDR3 has 13 amino acids. The germline V gene encodes CDR1 PRHDT and CDR2 FYEKMQ (reference sequence). DNA of the CDR3: TGTGCCAGCAGCTCCGGCAAAGGTCAGCCCCAGCATTTT. Its translation: CASSSGKGQPQHF.

Of note for this clonotype: As an off-target read in a library built for alpha chains, this beta chain has a frequency of little significance. The chain recombines TRBV7-9 with TRBJ1-2; D unresolved. The CDR3 loop spans 15 amino acids. Deletions cut 0 bases from V and 4 bases from J, with 12 bases between. CDR1 SEHNR and CDR2 FQNEAQ come from the germline V gene (reference sequence). DNA of the CDR3: TGTGCCAGCAGCTTAGCGGTCGACGGTGGCTATGGCTACACCTTC. Translating gives CASSLAVDGGYGYTF.

This clonotype was counted ten times or more. Within a library made for alpha chains, this beta chain is off target, and its count is uninformative. The chain uses TRBV7-9 and TRBJ1-2; maybe TRBD1 (5 bases). This CDR3 has 12 residues. Germline lookup yields CDR1 SEHNR and CDR2 FQNEAQ (reference sequence). V was cut by 5 bases and J by 5 bases, with 9 bases left in between. CDR3: CASSLQEYGYTF. CDR3 coding DNA: TGTGCCAGCAGCCTACAGGAATATGGCTACACCTTC.

This clonotype has ten or more counts. For a library built for alpha chains, this beta chain is a stray read; little rests on its size. The chain couples TRBV3-1 to TRBJ2-1; no clear D. Germline V CDR1 and CDR2: LGHDT, YNNKEL (reference sequence). There are 12 residues in the CDR3. Trimming left V 2 bases short and J 4 bases short, with 3 bases between. CDR3 in DNA: TGTGCCAGCAGCCAAATTTACAATGAGCAGTTCTTC. It codes for CASSQIYNEQFF.

In regard to this clonotype: This beta chain represents an off-target read in a library built for alpha chains; its size is of limited meaning. V gene TRBV11-1 combines with J gene TRBJ2-1; 11 bases are a match to TRBD2. Germline CDR1 is SGHAT and CDR2 is FQDESV (reference sequence). The CDR3 spans 17 residues. V gave up 5 bases and J gave up 1 base; unmatched junction bases: 7. DNA for the CDR3: TGTGCCAGCAGCCTCAGACTAGCGGGAATATCCTACAATGAGCAGTTCTTC. Translating gives CASSLRLAGISYNEQFF.

This clonotype was counted many times. This beta chain is a stray read from a library made for alpha chains; its abundance is not meaningful. V usage is TRBV24-1 and J usage is TRBJ2-2; TRBD2 matches 7 bases. With V trimmed by 8 bases and J by 0 bases, 5 bases remained unmatched. The CDR3 is 15 amino acids. From germline, CDR1 is KGHDR and CDR2 SFDVKD. This chain's CDR3 is CATIGSGTNTGELFF. DNA for the CDR3: TGTGCCACCATCGGGAGCGGGACGAACACCGGGGAGCTGTTTTTT.

This clonotype was counted at least ten times. The library was built for alpha chains, so this beta chain is an off-target read and its size means little. The rearrangement joins TRBV6-5 to TRBJ1-5; D possibly corresponds to TRBD1 (6 bases). Trimming removed 8 bases from V and 3 bases from J, with 8 bases in between. The CDR3 has 12 amino acids. The V gene's germline CDR1 is MNHEY and CDR2 SVGAGI. The CDR3 DNA is TGTGCCAGCGGGACACTCAATCAGCCCCAGCATTTT. Protein product: CASGTLNQPQHF.

By its share, this clonotype is medium-sized. Within a library made for alpha chains, this beta chain is off target, and its count is uninformative. This chain connects TRBV4-1 to TRBJ1-1; maybe TRBD1 (5 bases). V lost 0 bases, J lost 11 bases, and 19 bases lay in between. This CDR3 is 15 amino acids long. CDR1 is MGHRA and CDR2 is YSYEKL in the germline V gene. The CDR3, as DNA: TGCGCCAGCAGCCAAGAGGGGAGGCCCGGGGGAACGGCTTTCTTT. This sequence encodes CASSQEGRPGGTAFF.

This clonotype was detected many times. This beta chain is an unintended read in a library built for alpha chains; its size means little. The V gene is TRBV11-2, the J gene TRBJ2-7; D ambiguous. The V end lost 5 bases, the J end lost 3 bases, and 5 bases lay between the germline ends. CDR1 and CDR2 (germline): SGHAT, FQNNGV. There are 11 residues in the CDR3. The CDR3 reads CASSANYEQYF. The CDR3 bases are TGTGCCAGCAGCGCGAACTACGAGCAGTACTTC. Full variable domain (missing parts from reference TRBV11-2 and TRBJ2-7): EAGVAQSPRYKIIEKRQSVAFWCNPISGHATLYWYQQILGQGPKLLIQFQNNGVVDDSQLPKDRFSAERLKGVDSTLKIQPAKLEDSAVYLCASSANYEQYFGPGTRLTVT.

This clonotype was detected ten times or more. In a library made to pick up alpha chains, this beta chain is a stray read with a size that means little. CDR3 region: CASSRKGEGYQPQHF. The CDR3 DNA is TGTGCCAGCAGTCGAAAGGGAGAAGGGTATCAGCCCCAGCATTTT. V is TRBV6-5 and J is TRBJ1-5; D is unresolved. The germline CDR1 and CDR2 sequences are MNHEY and SVGAGI. The CDR3 contains 15 residues. Trimming cost V 5 bases and J 5 bases, with 16 bases left between them.

There are many counts of this clonotype. Being off target in a library aimed at alpha chains, this beta chain has a size of little meaning. The chain employs TRBV28 and TRBJ2-7; 8 positions agree with TRBD2. Germline V gives CDR1 MDHEN, CDR2 SYDVKM. V shed 10 bases, J shed 6 bases, and the junction held 11 bases outside the gene matches. The CDR3 runs 13 residues. The CDR3 here is CATKRETPLEQYF. The CDR3 DNA reads TGTGCCACCAAGCGGGAGACCCCTCTCGAGCAGTACTTC.

Concerning this clonotype: Found in a library prepared for alpha chains, this beta chain is an off-target read, and its abundance has little meaning. The V and J genes are TRBV6-5 and TRBJ1-3; TRBD1 might be the D (5 bases). The CDR3 covers 14 residues. Germline assignment: CDR1 MNHEY and CDR2 SVGAGI. With 5 bases removed from V and 0 bases from J, the gap between germline ends came to 8 bases. The chain's CDR3 is CASSRQSSGNTIYF. CDR3 DNA: TGTGCCAGCAGTAGACAGAGCTCTGGAAACACCATATATTTT.

On this clonotype: Given a much more abundant clone one base away, this may be a read error. This beta chain represents an off-target read in a library built for alpha chains; its size is of limited meaning. The chain couples TRBV11-1 to TRBJ2-7; D remains unclear. This CDR3 comprises 14 residues. From germline, CDR1 is SGHAT and CDR2 FQDESV (reference sequence). CDR3 nucleotides: TGTGCCAGAAGCTTAGGCAGGCAGACATACGAGCAGTACTTC. It encodes CARSLGRQTYEQYF.